Detailed here is one T cell receptor (beta chain). The target antigen is unknown. TCRdb reprocessed the RACE reads via MiXCR and lists one record per CDR3 protein. The sample contains about 82,000 distinct CDR3 sequences, approximately 12% of which appear only once. Time point: patch test 3, about 24 weeks after DPC sensitization. Treatment noted: therapeutic diphenylcyclopropenone sensitization with weekly scalp DPC. The authors extracted total RNA from unfractionated whole blood. This specimen comes from a study of human T cells and chemical hapten exposure. Study overall: Patients were given diphenylcyclopropenone on the scalp weekly across the roughly 25-week study. Minor pooled library volume differences mainly drove per-sample TCR yield variation. Study-level results: No shift was seen in TCRs above 1 in 1000 frequency with DPC sensitization.

V dropped 5 bases and J dropped 5 bases, with 12 bases sitting between them. The CDR3 is made up of 13 amino acids. In germline, CDR1 is SGHTA, CDR2 FQGNSA. V is TRBV7-2 and J is TRBJ2-5; D possibly corresponds to TRBD2 (5 bases). The material sequenced was whole blood, taken in connection with sensitization to the hapten diphenylcyclopropenone (DPC). The receptor was isolated from a woman aged 50 to 60 with alopecia areata. Some clones in this sample may be carry-over from other donors' samples. The chain's CDR3 is CASSPLAQETQYF. CDR3 nucleotides: TGTGCCAGCAGCCCGCTAGCTCAGGAGACCCAGTACTTC.